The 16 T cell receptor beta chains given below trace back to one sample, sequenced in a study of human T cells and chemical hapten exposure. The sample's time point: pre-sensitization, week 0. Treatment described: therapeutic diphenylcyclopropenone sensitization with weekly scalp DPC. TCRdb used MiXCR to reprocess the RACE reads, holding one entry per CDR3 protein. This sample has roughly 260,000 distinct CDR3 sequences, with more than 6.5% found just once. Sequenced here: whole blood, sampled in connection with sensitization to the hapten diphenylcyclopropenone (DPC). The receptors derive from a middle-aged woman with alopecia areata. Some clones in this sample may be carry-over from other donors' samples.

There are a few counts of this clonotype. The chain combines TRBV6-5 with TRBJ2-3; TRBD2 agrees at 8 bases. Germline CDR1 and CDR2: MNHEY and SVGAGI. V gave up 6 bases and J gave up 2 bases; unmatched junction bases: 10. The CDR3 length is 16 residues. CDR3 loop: CASSNLAGHVTDTQYF. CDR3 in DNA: TGTGCCAGCAGCAATCTAGCGGGCCATGTCACAGATACGCAGTATTTT.

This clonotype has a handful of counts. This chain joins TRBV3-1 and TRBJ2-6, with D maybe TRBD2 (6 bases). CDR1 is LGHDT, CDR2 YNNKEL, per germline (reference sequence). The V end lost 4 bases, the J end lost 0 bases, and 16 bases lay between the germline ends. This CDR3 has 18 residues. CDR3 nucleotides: TGTGCCAGCAGCCTAGAGGAGGGATCAATCTCTGGGGCCAACGTCCTGACTTTC. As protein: CASSLEEGSISGANVLTF.

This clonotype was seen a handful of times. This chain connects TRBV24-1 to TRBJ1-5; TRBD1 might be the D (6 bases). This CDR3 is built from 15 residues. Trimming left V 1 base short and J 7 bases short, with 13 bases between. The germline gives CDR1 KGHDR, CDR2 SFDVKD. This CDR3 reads CATSDFGDNEQPQHF. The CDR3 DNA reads TGTGCCACCAGTGATTTTGGGGACAACGAACAGCCCCAGCATTTT.

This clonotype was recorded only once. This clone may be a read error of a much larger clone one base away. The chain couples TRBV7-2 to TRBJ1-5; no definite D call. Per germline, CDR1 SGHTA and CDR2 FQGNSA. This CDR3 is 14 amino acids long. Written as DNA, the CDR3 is TGTTCCAGCAGCTTGGCGCGTAGCAATCAGCCCCAGCATTTT. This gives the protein CSSSLARSNQPQHF.

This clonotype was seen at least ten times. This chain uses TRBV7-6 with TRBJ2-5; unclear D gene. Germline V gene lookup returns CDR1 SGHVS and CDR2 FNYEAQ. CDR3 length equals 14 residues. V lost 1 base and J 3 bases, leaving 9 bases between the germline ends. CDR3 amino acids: CASSLGRVKETQYF. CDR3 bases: TGTGCCAGCAGCTTAGGCCGGGTAAAAGAGACCCAGTACTTC.

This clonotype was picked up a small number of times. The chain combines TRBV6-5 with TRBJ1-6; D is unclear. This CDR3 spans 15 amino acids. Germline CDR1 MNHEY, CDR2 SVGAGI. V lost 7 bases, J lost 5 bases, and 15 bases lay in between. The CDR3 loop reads CASIRREGNNSPLHF. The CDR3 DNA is TGTGCCAGCATCAGGAGGGAAGGAAATAATTCACCCCTCCACTTT.

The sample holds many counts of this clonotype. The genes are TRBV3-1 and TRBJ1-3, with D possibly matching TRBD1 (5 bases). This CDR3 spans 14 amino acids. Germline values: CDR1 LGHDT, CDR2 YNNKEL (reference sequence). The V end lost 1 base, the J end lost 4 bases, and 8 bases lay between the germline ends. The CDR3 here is CASSQGTGGNTIYF. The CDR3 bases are TGTGCCAGCAGCCAAGGCACAGGAGGAAACACCATATATTTT.

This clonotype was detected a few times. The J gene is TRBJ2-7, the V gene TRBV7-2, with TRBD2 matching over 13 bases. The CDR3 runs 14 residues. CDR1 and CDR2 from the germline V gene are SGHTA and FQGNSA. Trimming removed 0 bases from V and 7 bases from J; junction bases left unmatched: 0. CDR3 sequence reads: CASSLAGLAGEQYF. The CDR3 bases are TGTGCCAGCAGCTTAGCGGGACTAGCGGGAGAGCAGTACTTC.

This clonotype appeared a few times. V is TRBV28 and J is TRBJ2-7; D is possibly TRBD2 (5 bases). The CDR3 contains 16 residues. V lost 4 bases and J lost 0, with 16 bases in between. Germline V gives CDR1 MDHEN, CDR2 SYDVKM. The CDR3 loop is CASSSGPSGISYEQYF. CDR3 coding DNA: TGTGCCAGCAGTTCTGGACCTTCCGGGATCTCCTACGAGCAGTACTTC. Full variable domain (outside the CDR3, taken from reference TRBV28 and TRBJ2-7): DVKVTQSSRYLVKRTGEKVFLECVQDMDHENMFWYRQDPGLGLRLIYFSYDVKMKEKGDIPEGYSVSREKKERFSLILESASTNQTSMYLCASSSGPSGISYEQYFGPGTRLTVT.

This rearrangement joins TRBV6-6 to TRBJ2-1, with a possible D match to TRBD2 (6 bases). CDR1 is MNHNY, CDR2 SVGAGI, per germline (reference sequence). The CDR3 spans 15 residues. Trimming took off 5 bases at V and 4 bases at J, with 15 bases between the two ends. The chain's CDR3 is CASSPYRELYNEQFF. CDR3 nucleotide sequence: TGTGCCAGCAGTCCTTACCGGGAGCTTTACAATGAGCAGTTCTTC.

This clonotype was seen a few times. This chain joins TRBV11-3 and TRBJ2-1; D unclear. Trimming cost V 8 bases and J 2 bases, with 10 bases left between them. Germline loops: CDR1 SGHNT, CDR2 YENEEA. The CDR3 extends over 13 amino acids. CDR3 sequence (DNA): TGTGCCAGCCAAGCAAGCGCCTACAATGAGCAGTTCTTC. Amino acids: CASQASAYNEQFF.

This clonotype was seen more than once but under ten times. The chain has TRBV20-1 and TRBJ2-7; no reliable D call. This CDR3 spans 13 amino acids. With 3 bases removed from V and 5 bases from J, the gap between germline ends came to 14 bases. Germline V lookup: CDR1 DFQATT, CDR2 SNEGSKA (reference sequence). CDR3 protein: CSARYRAVHEQYF. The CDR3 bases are TGCAGTGCTAGGTATAGGGCCGTCCACGAGCAGTACTTC.

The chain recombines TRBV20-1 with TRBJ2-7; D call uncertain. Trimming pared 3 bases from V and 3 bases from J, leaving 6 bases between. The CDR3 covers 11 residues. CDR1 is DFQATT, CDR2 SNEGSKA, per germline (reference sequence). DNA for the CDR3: TGCAGTGCTAGGTTCCGCTACGAGCAGTACTTC. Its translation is CSARFRYEQYF.

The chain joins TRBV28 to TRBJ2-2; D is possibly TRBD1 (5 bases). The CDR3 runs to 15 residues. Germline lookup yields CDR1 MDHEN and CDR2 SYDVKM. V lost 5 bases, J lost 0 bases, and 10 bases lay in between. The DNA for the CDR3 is TGTGCCAGCAGTCCCTGGACAACGAACACCGGGGAGCTGTTTTTT. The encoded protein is CASSPWTTNTGELFF.

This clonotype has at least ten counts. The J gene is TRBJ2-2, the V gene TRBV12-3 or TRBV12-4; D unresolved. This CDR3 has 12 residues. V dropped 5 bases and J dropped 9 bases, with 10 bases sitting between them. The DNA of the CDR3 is TGTGCCAGCAGTGTGAATGGGAGGGAGCTGTTTTTT. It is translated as CASSVNGRELFF.

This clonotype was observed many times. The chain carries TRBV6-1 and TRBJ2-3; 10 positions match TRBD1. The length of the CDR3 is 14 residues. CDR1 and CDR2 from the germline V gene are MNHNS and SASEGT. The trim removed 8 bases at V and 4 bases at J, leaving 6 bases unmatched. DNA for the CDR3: TGTGCCAGCCAACCGGGACAGGGGCCAGATACGCAGTATTTT. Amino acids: CASQPGQGPDTQYF.